Following are 20 T cell receptor beta chains from one sample sequenced in a study of cytomegalovirus exposure and HLA in healthy donors. The PCR employed 60 Vbeta primers together with 13 Jbeta primers. Sequencing was performed with immunoSEQ multiplex PCR; in TCRdb, only in-frame clones are kept and a portion is missing. The sample contains around 78,000 clones, approximately 84% of which appear only once. Specimen: PBMCs. These TCRs come from a woman in her forties or fifties in good health and CMV-seronegative.

The chain is built from TRBV27 and TRBJ2-1; D is undetermined. Looked up from germline, CDR1 is MNHEY and CDR2 is SMNVEV (reference sequence). The germline V and J ends were trimmed by 2 bases and 0 bases, with 8 bases remaining between them. The CDR3 has 15 amino acids. The CDR3 here is CASSLVRDSYNEQFF. The CDR3 DNA sequence: TGTGCCAGCAGTTTAGTAAGAGACTCCTACAATGAGCAGTTCTTC.

The genes are TRBV30 and TRBJ1-2; the match to TRBD1 covers 10 bases. This CDR3 comprises 14 residues. CDR1 is GTSNPN and CDR2 is SVGIG in the germline V gene (reference sequence). The trim removed 0 bases at V and 8 bases at J, leaving 6 bases unmatched. The CDR3 sequence: CAWSVRQGAGGYTF. The DNA for the CDR3 is TGTGCCTGGAGTGTACGACAGGGGGCGGGGGGCTACACCTTC.

This clone has more than one count but fewer than ten. This chain uses TRBV2 with TRBJ2-2; 9 positions agree with TRBD2. Germline lookup yields CDR1 SNHLY and CDR2 FYNNEI. The length of the CDR3 is 16 residues. V shed 4 bases and J 8 bases; nucleotides not matched to a gene: 11. In DNA form, the CDR3 reads TGTGCCAGCAGTGTTAGGGCTAGCGGGGCAAAAGGGGAGCTGTTTTTT. Its protein is CASSVRASGAKGELFF.

This clone was recorded a few times. The chain links TRBV5-1 to TRBJ1-4, with D uncertain. Germline loops: CDR1 SGHRS, CDR2 YFSETQ. The length of the CDR3 is 16 residues. The V gene lost 1 base and the J gene lost 0 bases, with 10 bases spanning the gap. CDR3 sequence reads: CASSLRTGATNEKLFF. CDR3 bases: TGCGCCAGCAGCTTGAGAACGGGTGCAACTAATGAAAAACTGTTTTTT.

The V gene is TRBV7-3, the J gene TRBJ2-3, with a weak D call TRBD2 (6 bases). CDR3 length: 15 residues. V gave up 5 bases and J gave up 0 bases, with 12 bases separating them. Germline lookup yields CDR1 SGHTA and CDR2 FQGTGA. Here the CDR3 DNA reads TGTGCCAGCAGCCCTTTAGCGGTTAGCACAGATACGCAGTATTTT. Translated: CASSPLAVSTDTQYF.

The chain recombines TRBV2 with TRBJ2-5; the D gene is possibly TRBD2 (6 bases). Germline V gene data show CDR1 as SNHLY and CDR2 as FYNNEI. The CDR3 is made up of 13 amino acids. Trimming shortened V by 5 bases and J by 5 bases, and 12 bases separated the two germline ends. As DNA, the CDR3 is TGTGCCAGCAGTCGGGAGTTGTTCGAGACCCAGTACTTC. Its protein is CASSRELFETQYF.

This clone was observed a single time. The J gene is TRBJ2-7, the V gene TRBV6-5; 9 bases map to TRBD1. The junction had 5 bases not matched to a gene; V was cut back by 6 bases and J by 2 bases. The CDR3 length is 14 residues. Germline CDR1 and CDR2: MNHEY and SVGAGI. The CDR3 region has the DNA TGTGCCAGCAGCCGCGGGACAGGGACCTACGAGCAGTACTTC. Its protein product is CASSRGTGTYEQYF.

The V and J genes are TRBV5-4 and TRBJ1-6; D remains ambiguous. V lost 0 bases, J lost 8 bases, and 12 bases lay in between. CDR3 length: 15 residues. In germline, CDR1 is SGHNT, CDR2 YYREEE (reference sequence). CDR3 region: CASSLDGPRYSPLHF. The CDR3 coding sequence is TGTGCCAGCAGCTTGGACGGTCCCCGGTATTCACCCCTCCACTTT.

The rearrangement uses TRBV6-6 and TRBJ2-7, with D possibly being TRBD2 (6 bases). Germline-derived CDR1 and CDR2 are MNHNY and SVGAGI (reference sequence). Trimming left V 10 bases short and J 1 base short, with 17 bases between. This CDR3 region has 14 residues. Here the CDR3 reads CATRGAQGSYEQYF. The CDR3 region has the DNA TGTGCCACTCGCGGGGCACAAGGATCCTACGAGCAGTACTTC.

The rearrangement links TRBV7-9 to TRBJ1-1; D gene ambiguous. CDR3 size: 15 residues. V dropped 4 bases and J dropped 5 bases, with 17 bases sitting between them. Germline V gene lookup returns CDR1 SEHNR and CDR2 FQNEAQ (reference sequence). CDR3 protein: CASSSPDGLRTEAFF. CDR3 nucleotide sequence: TGTGCCAGCAGCTCGCCGGACGGACTGCGGACTGAAGCTTTCTTT. The full variable domain, rest sourced from reference TRBV7-9 and TRBJ1-1, is DTGVSQNPRHKITKRGQNVTFRCDPISEHNRLYWYRQTLGQGPEFLTYFQNEAQLEKSRLLSDRFSAERPKGSFSTLEIQRTEQGDSAMYLCASSSPDGLRTEAFFGQGTRLTVV.

The rearrangement uses TRBV6-5 and TRBJ2-7; TRBD2 matches 12 bases. CDR1 MNHEY and CDR2 SVGAGI come from the germline V gene. The CDR3 is made up of 15 amino acids. Losses at the gene ends were 10 bases for V and 6 bases for J; bases not matched to a gene: 13. The CDR3 DNA is TGTGCCACACAACGAGGACTAGCGGGGAAAAGCGAGCAGTACTTC. Protein sequence: CATQRGLAGKSEQYF.

The genes are TRBV18 and TRBJ2-3, with TRBD1 as a possible D gene (6 bases). Looked up from germline, CDR1 is KGHSH and CDR2 is LQKENI. The CDR3 has 14 amino acids. The germline V and J ends were trimmed by 2 bases and 1 base, with 7 bases remaining between them. The CDR3 sequence: CASSPGQRTDTQYF. CDR3 in DNA: TGTGCCAGCTCACCAGGACAGCGCACAGATACGCAGTATTTT.

The chain combines TRBV19 with TRBJ1-1; D is ambiguous. The CDR3 is 12 residues long. Trimming removed 5 bases from V and 6 bases from J, with 10 bases in between. In germline, CDR1 is LNHDA, CDR2 SQIVND (reference sequence). CDR3 bases: TGTGCCAGTAGTGACGGGGTAGCTGAAGCTTTCTTT. Its protein is CASSDGVAEAFF. Drawing the rest from reference TRBV19 and TRBJ1-1, the complete variable domain is DGGITQSPKYLFRKEGQNVTLSCEQNLNHDAMYWYRQDPGQGLRLIYYSQIVNDFQKGDIAEGYSVSREKKESFPLTVTSAQKNPTAFYLCASSDGVAEAFFGQGTRLTVV.

The J gene is TRBJ2-3, the V gene TRBV7-2, with a weak D call TRBD1 (6 bases). With 6 bases removed from V and 3 bases from J, the gap between germline ends came to 22 bases. Germline CDR1 SGHTA, CDR2 FQGNSA. The CDR3 totals 17 residues. CDR3 residues: CASREGSMGAGTDTQYF. The DNA for the CDR3 is TGTGCCAGCAGGGAAGGGTCGATGGGGGCAGGGACAGATACGCAGTATTTT.

The chain links TRBV4-2 to TRBJ2-6; no definite D call. The ends were cut back, 1 base at V and 0 bases at J, with 16 bases in the middle. Germline values: CDR1 LGHNA, CDR2 YNFKEQ. The CDR3 contains 19 residues. CDR3 bases: TGTGCCAGCAGCCAAGTTAAGCTATTAGCCGTCTCTGGGGCCAACGTCCTGACTTTC. This translates into CASSQVKLLAVSGANVLTF.

This clone occurred once. The rearrangement uses TRBV19 and TRBJ1-4; 10 bases match TRBD1. The germline V gene has CDR1 LNHDA and CDR2 SQIVND (reference sequence). V trimming: 5 bases; J trimming: 5 bases; junction bases outside the gene matches: 5. CDR3 size: 15 residues. CDR3 coding DNA: TGTGCCAGTAGTCCGGGACAGGGGCGAAATGAAAAACTGTTTTTT. Its translation: CASSPGQGRNEKLFF.

The chain has TRBV10-2 and TRBJ2-5; TRBD2 matches at 7 bases. Germline V CDR1 and CDR2: WSHSY, SAAADI. The CDR3 loop spans 15 amino acids. V lost 6 bases to trimming and J lost 3 bases; unmatched junction nucleotides: 10. The CDR3 spells CASSLTSRTKETQYF. DNA of the CDR3: TGCGCCAGCAGCCTGACTAGCAGGACAAAAGAGACCCAGTACTTC.

This clone appeared a single time. The CDR3 region is CASSLGTGVANTEAFF. The CDR3 DNA reads as TGTGCCAGCAGCTTGGGGACAGGGGTCGCGAACACTGAAGCTTTCTTT. The chain couples TRBV5-4 to TRBJ1-1; 9 bases agree with TRBD1. The CDR3 is made up of 16 amino acids. The V gene end was trimmed by 0 bases and the J gene end by 1 base; junction bases not matched to a gene: 4. CDR1 is SGHNT and CDR2 is YYREEE in the germline V gene (reference sequence).

This chain uses TRBV18 with TRBJ2-5; tentatively, D is TRBD1 (6 bases). The ends were cut back, 3 bases at V and 3 bases at J, with 8 bases in the middle. There are 13 residues in the CDR3. The germline gives CDR1 KGHSH, CDR2 LQKENI. DNA of the CDR3: TGTGCCAGCTCACCCGGGACAAAAGAGACCCAGTACTTC. Translated: CASSPGTKETQYF.

The chain joins TRBV7-2 to TRBJ2-1; TRBD2 aligns across 8 bases. V shed 1 base, J shed 2 bases, and the junction held 4 bases outside the gene matches. The CDR3 runs to 16 residues. The germline V gene encodes CDR1 SGHTA and CDR2 FQGNSA. Written as DNA, the CDR3 is TGTGCCAGCAGCTTAGTTTCGGGGGGGGCCTACAATGAGCAGTTCTTC. This sequence encodes CASSLVSGGAYNEQFF.